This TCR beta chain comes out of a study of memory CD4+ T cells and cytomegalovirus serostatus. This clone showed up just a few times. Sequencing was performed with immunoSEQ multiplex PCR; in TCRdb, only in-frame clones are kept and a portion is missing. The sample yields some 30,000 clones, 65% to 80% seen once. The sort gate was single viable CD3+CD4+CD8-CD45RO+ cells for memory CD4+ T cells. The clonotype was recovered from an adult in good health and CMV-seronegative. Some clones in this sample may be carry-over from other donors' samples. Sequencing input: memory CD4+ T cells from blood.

CDR3 residues: CASSIGRVDQPQHF. Here the CDR3 DNA reads TGTGCCAGTAGTATAGGACGGGTGGATCAGCCCCAGCATTTT. The chain joins TRBV19 to TRBJ1-5; D unclear. V gave up 1 base and J gave up 5 bases, with 9 bases separating them. The CDR3 runs to 14 residues. Germline CDR1 LNHDA, CDR2 SQIVND (reference sequence).